This TCR beta chain was captured in a study of tumor-infiltrating lymphocytes in oesophageal squamous cell carcinoma. TCRdb reprocessed the PCR reads via MiXCR and lists one record per CDR3 protein. The sample lists about 13,000 distinct CDR3 sequences; 51% were seen once. The CDR3 consists of 18 residues. The germline V gene has CDR1 SGHVS and CDR2 FQNEAQ. The ends were cut back, 1 base at V and 5 bases at J, with 23 bases in the middle. This TCR derives from a female donor with esophageal squamous cell carcinoma. This chain connects TRBV7-8 to TRBJ2-5; no clear D. The material sequenced was blood. The CDR3 DNA reads TGTGCCAGCAGCTTAGTCGGCGCCACTACGTACGTTTCGGAGACCCAGTACTTC. It encodes CASSLVGATTYVSETQYF.